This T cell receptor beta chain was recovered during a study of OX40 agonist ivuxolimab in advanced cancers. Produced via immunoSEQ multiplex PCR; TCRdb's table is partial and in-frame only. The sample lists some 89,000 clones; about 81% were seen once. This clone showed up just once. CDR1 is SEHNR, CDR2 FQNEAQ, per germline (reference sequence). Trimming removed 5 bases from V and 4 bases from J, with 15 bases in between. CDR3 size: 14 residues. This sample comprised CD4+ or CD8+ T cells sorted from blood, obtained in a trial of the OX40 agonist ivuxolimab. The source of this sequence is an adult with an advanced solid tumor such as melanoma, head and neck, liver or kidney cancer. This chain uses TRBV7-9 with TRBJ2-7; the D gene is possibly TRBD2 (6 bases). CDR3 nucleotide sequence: TGTGCCAGCAGCCCCCACGGGGGTCCGTACGAGCAGTACTTC. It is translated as CASSPHGGPYEQYF.